This T cell receptor beta chain appears in the sequencing data of a study of blood T cell repertoires in COVID-19. Clones were sequenced by immunoSEQ multiplex PCR, and TCRdb holds only the in-frame ones, with some missing. In the table there are fewer than 600,000 clones, around 89% of which are singletons. Either two negative PCRs, clearance, or symptom resolution qualified Cohort 3 donors as recovered. V was cut by 1 base and J by 3 bases, with 11 bases left in between. This CDR3 is 15 amino acids long. Germline CDR1 and CDR2: LGHNA and YSLEER. The chain carries TRBV4-3 and TRBJ2-3; a possible D gene is TRBD2 (6 bases). Sequencing used PBMCs or T cells enriched from blood (not recorded which). This TCR was sampled from a woman aged 40-49 years who had recovered from COVID-19. This chain's CDR3 is CASSQGRGWTDTQYF. CDR3 in DNA: TGCGCCAGCAGCCAAGGGAGGGGATGGACAGATACGCAGTATTTT.